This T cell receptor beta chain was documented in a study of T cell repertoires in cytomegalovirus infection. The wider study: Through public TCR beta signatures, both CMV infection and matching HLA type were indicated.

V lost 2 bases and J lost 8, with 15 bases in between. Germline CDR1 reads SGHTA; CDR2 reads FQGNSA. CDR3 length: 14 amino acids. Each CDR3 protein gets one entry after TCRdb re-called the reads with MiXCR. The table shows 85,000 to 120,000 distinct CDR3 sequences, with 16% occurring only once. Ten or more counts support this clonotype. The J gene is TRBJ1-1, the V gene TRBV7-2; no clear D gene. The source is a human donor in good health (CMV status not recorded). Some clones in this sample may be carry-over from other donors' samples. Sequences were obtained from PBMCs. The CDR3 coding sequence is TGTGCCAGCAGCTTATGGCAGGACCAAACCGAAGCTTTCTTT. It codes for CASSLWQDQTEAFF.